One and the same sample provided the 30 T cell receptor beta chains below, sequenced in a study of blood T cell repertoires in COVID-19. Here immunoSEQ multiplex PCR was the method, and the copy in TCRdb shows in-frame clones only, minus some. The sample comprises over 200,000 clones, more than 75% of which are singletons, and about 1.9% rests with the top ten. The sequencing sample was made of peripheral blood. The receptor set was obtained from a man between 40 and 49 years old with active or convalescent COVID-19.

DNA of the CDR3: TGTGCCAGCAGCTACTTACTCCAGGGAATTACGTCCTACGAGCAGTACTTC. Its translation: CASSYLLQGITSYEQYF. The chain links TRBV5-6 to TRBJ2-7; the D gene is possibly TRBD1 (5 bases). This CDR3 has 17 amino acids. The V end lost 3 bases, the J end lost 1 base, and 20 bases lay between the germline ends. The germline V gene has CDR1 SGHDT and CDR2 YYEEEE. The variable domain in full, with the rest retrieved from reference TRBV5-6 and TRBJ2-7, is DAGVTQSPTHLIKTRGQQVTLRCSPKSGHDTVSWYQQALGQGPQFIFQYYEEEERQRGNFPDRFSGHQFPNYSSELNVNALLLGDSALYLCASSYLLQGITSYEQYFGPGTRLTVT.

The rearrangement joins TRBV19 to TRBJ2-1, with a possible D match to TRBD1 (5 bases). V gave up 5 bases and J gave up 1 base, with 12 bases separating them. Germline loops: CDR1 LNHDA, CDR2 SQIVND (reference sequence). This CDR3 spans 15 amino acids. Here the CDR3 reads CASSLQGGSYNEQFF. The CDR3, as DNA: TGTGCCAGTAGTCTTCAGGGTGGATCCTACAATGAGCAGTTCTTC.

The CDR3 DNA reads TGTGCCAGCAGTGACTCCCCGCTAGCGGGACCTTCTCACGGAGATACGCAGTATTTT. Residues: CASSDSPLAGPSHGDTQYF. The V call is TRBV6-4, the J call TRBJ2-3; 9 bases align to TRBD2. The junction had 15 bases not matched to a gene; V was cut back by 0 bases and J by 5 bases. This CDR3 has 19 amino acids. CDR1 MRHNA and CDR2 SNTAGT come from the germline V gene.

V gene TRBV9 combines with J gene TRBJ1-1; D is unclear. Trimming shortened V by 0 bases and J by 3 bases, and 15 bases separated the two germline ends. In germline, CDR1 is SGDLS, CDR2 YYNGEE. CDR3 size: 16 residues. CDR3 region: CASSVAFGSVDTEAFF. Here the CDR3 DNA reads TGTGCCAGCAGCGTAGCTTTCGGTTCCGTTGACACTGAAGCTTTCTTT.

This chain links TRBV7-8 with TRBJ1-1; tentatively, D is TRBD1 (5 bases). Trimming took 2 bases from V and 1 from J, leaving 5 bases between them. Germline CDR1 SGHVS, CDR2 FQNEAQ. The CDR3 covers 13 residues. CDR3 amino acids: CASSLRGNTEAFF. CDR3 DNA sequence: TGTGCCAGCAGCTTAAGGGGGAACACTGAAGCTTTCTTT.

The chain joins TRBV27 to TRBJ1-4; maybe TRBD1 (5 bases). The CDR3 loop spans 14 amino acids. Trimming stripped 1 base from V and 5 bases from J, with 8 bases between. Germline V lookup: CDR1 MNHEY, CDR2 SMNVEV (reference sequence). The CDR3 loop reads CASSLWGRNEKLFF. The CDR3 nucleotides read TGTGCCAGCAGTTTATGGGGCCGGAATGAAAAACTGTTTTTT.

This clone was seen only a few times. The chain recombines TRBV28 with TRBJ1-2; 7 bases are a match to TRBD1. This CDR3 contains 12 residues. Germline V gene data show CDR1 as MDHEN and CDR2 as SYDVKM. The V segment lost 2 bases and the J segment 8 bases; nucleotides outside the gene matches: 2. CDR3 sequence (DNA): TGTGCCAGCAGTTTACAGGGGGACGGCTACACCTTC. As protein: CASSLQGDGYTF.

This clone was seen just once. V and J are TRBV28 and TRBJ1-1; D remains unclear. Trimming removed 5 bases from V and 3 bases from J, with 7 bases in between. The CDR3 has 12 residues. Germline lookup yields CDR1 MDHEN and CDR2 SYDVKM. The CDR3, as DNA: TGTGCCAGCAGTCAGTGGTACACTGAAGCTTTCTTT. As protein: CASSQWYTEAFF.

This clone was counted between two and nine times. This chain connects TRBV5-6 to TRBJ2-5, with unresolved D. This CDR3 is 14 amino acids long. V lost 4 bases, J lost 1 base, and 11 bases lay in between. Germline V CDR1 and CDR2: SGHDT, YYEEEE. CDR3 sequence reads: CASSALGLQETQYF. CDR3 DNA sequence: TGTGCCAGCAGCGCCCTAGGCCTCCAAGAGACCCAGTACTTC. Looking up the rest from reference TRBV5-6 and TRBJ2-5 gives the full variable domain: DAGVTQSPTHLIKTRGQQVTLRCSPKSGHDTVSWYQQALGQGPQFIFQYYEEEERQRGNFPDRFSGHQFPNYSSELNVNALLLGDSALYLCASSALGLQETQYFGPGTRLLVL.

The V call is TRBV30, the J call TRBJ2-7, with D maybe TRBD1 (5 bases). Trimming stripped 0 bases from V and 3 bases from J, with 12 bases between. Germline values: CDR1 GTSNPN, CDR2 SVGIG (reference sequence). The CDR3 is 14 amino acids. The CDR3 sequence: CAWSVTTGYYEQYF. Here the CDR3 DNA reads TGTGCCTGGAGTGTAACTACAGGTTACTACGAGCAGTACTTC.

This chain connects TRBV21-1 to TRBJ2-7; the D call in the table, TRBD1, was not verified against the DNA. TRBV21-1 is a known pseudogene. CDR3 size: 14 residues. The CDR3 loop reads CASSKGQGKYEQYF. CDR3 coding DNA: TGTGCCAGCAGCAAAGGACAGGGGAAGTACGAGCAGTACTTC.

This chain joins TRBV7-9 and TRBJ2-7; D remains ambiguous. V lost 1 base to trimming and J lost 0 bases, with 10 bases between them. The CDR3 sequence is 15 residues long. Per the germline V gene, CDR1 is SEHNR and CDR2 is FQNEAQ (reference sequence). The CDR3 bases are TGTGCCAGCAGCTTAGGTCCCCGAGACTCCTACGAGCAGTACTTC. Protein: CASSLGPRDSYEQYF.

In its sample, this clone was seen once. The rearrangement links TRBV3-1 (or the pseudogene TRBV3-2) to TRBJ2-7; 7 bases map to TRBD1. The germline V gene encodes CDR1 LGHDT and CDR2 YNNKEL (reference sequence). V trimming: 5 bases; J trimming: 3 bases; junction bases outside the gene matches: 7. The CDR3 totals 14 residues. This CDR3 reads CASSYRDRDYEQYF. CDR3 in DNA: TGTGCCAGCAGCTATCGGGACAGAGACTACGAGCAGTACTTC.

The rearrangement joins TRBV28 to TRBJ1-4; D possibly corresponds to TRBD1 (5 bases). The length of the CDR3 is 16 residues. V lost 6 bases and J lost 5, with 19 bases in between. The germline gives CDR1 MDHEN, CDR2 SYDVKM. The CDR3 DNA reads TGTGCCAGCAGCCTTAGAGCACAGGAATCAAATGAAAAACTGTTTTTT. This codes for CASSLRAQESNEKLFF.

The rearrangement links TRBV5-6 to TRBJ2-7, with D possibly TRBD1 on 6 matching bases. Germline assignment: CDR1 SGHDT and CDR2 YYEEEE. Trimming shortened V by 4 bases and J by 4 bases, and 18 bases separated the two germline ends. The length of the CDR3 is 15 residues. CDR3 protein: CASSHSTGMRYEQYF. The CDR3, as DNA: TGTGCCAGCAGCCATTCAACAGGGATGAGGTACGAGCAGTACTTC.

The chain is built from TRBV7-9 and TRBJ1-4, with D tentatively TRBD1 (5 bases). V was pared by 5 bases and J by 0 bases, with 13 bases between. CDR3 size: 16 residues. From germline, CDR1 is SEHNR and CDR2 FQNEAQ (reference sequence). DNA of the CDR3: TGTGCCAGCAGCGACCCGACAGTCGCAACTAATGAAAAACTGTTTTTT. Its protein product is CASSDPTVATNEKLFF.

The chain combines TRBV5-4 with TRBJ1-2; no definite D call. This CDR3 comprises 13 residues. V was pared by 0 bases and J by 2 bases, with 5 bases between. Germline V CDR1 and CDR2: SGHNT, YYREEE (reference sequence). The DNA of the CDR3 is TGTGCCAGCAGCTTGGACACAAACTATGGCTACACCTTC. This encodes CASSLDTNYGYTF.

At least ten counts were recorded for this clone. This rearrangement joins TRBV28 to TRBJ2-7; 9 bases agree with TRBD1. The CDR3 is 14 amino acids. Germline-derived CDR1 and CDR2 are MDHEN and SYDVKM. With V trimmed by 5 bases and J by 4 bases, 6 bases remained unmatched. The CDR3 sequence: CASSPGDRGYEQYF. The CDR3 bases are TGTGCCAGCAGTCCCGGCGACAGGGGGTACGAGCAGTACTTC.

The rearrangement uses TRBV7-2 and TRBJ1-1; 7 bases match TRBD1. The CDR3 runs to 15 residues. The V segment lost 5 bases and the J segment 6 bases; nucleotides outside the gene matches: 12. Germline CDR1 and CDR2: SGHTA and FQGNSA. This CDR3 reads CASSQTGAFYAEAFF. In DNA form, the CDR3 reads TGTGCCAGCAGCCAAACAGGGGCTTTTTACGCTGAAGCTTTCTTT.

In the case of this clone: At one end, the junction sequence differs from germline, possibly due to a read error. The CDR3 is CASSLRRGNPRF. CDR3 bases: TGTGCCAGCAGTTTAAGGCGGGGTAATCCTCGTTTT. The chain is built from TRBV28 and TRBJ1-6, with no clear D. The CDR3 extends over 12 amino acids. Germline V gives CDR1 MDHEN, CDR2 SYDVKM.

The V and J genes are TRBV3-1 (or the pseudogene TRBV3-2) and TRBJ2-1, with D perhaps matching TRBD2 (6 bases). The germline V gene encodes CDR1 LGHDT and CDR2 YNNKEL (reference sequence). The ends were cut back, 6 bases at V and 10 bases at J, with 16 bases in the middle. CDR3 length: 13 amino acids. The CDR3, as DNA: TGTGCCAGCAGTGTCGGGGCGGGGAGGGAGCAGTTCTTC. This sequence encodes CASSVGAGREQFF.

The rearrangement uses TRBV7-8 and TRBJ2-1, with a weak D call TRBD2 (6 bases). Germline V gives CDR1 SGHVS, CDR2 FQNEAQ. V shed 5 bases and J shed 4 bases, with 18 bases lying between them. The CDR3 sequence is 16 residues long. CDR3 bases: TGTGCCAGCAGCCGCAATGGGGGGACGATATACAATGAGCAGTTCTTC. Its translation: CASSRNGGTIYNEQFF.

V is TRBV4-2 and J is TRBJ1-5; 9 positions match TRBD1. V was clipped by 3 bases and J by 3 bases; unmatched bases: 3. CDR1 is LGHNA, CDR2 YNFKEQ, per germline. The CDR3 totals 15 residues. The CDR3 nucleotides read TGTGCCAGCAGCCACAGGACAGGGGACAATCAGCCCCAGCATTTT. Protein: CASSHRTGDNQPQHF.

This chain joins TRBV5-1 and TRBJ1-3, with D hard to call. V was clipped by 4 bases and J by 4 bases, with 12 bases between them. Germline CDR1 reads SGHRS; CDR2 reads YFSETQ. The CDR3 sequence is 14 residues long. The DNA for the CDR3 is TGCGCCAGCAGCGTTGTGAGTTCCGGAAACACCATATATTTT. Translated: CASSVVSSGNTIYF. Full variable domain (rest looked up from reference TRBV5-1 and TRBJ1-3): KAGVTQTPRYLIKTRGQQVTLSCSPISGHRSVSWYQQTPGQGLQFLFEYFSETQRNKGNFPGRFSGRQFSNSRSEMNVSTLELGDSALYLCASSVVSSGNTIYFGEGSWLTVV.

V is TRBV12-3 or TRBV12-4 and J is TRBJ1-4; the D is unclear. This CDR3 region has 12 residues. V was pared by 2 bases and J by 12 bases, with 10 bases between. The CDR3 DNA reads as TGTGCCAGCAGTTTACCGGCGCGGGAACTGTTTTTT. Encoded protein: CASSLPARELFF.

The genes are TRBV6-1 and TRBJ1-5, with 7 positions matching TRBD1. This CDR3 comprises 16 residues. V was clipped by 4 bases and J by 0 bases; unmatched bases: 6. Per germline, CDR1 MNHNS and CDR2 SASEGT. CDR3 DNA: TGTGCCAGCAGTGGGACAGGTGTCCTTAGCAATCAGCCCCAGCATTTT. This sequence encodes CASSGTGVLSNQPQHF.

The CDR3 sequence: CATSPGTGNSPLHF. CDR3 in DNA: TGTGCCACCAGTCCCGGGACAGGGAATTCACCCCTCCACTTT. This chain joins TRBV24-1 and TRBJ1-6, with 9 bases that match TRBD1. The germline CDR1 and CDR2 sequences are KGHDR and SFDVKD. There are 14 residues in the CDR3. V shed 6 bases and J 7 bases; nucleotides not matched to a gene: 3.

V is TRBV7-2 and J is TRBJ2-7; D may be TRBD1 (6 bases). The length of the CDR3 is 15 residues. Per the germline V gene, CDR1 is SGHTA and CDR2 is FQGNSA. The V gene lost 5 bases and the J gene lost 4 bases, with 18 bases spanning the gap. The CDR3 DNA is TGTGCCAGCAGCCTAGGATATGGACAGCGATACGAGCAGTACTTC. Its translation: CASSLGYGQRYEQYF.

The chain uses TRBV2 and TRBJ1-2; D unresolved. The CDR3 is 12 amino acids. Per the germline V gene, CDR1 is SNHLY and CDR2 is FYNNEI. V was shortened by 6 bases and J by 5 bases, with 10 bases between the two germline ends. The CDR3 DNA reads TGTGCCAGCAGCGCAGGCGGGTATGGCTACACCTTC. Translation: CASSAGGYGYTF.

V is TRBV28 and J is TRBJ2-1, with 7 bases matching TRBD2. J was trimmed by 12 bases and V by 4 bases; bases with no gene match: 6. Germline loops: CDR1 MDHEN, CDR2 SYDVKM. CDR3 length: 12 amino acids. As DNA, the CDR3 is TGTGCCAGCAGTTCGGGGGGTCGGAGGCAGTTCTTC. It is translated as CASSSGGRRQFF.